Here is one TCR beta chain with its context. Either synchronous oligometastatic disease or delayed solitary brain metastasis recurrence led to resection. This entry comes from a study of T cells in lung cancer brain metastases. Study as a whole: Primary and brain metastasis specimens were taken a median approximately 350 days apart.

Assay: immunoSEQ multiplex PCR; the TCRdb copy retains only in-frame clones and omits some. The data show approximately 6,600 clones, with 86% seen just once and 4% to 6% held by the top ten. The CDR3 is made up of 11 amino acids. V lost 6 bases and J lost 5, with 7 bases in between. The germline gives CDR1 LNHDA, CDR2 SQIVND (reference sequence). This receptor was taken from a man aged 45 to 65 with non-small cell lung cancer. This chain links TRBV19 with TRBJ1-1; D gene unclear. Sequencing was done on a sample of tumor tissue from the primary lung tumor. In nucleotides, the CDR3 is TGTGCCAGTAGGGACGGGACTGAAGCTTTCTTT. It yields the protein CASRDGTEAFF. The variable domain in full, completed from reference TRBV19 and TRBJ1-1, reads DGGITQSPKYLFRKEGQNVTLSCEQNLNHDAMYWYRQDPGQGLRLIYYSQIVNDFQKGDIAEGYSVSREKKESFPLTVTSAQKNPTAFYLCASRDGTEAFFGQGTRLTVV.